This T cell receptor (beta chain) stems from a study of blood T cell repertoires in COVID-19. Study context: Samples taken during acute and convalescent COVID-19 were collected in the United States, Italy and Spain.

Under the authors' procedure: Amplification with reference gene primers provided the estimates of nucleated cell counts. Generated by immunoSEQ multiplex PCR, the TCRdb table keeps only in-frame clones and is missing some. That table furnishes V, J and clone size, whereas the DNA furnished D and trimming. The profile shows some 58,000 clones, around 83% of them singletons. The V end lost 3 bases, the J end lost 8 bases, and 7 bases lay between the germline ends. CDR1 is ENHRY, CDR2 SYGVKD, per germline. This CDR3 has 12 amino acids. The rearrangement links TRBV10-3 to TRBJ1-4; D unclear. This sequence originates from a middle-aged man with COVID-19, enrolled during active disease. The sequenced sample was peripheral blood. CDR3 nucleotides: TGTGCCATCAGTGATTCGGGGGAAAAACTGTTTTTT. This codes for CAISDSGEKLFF.